These T cell receptor beta chains were read from a single sample in a study of cytomegalovirus exposure and HLA in healthy donors. The table came from immunoSEQ multiplex PCR; TCRdb's copy has only in-frame clones and leaves some out. The sample table sets out some 200,000 clones. Material for sequencing was PBMCs. The origin of the receptors is a boy aged 5 to 17 in good health and CMV-seronegative. Each CDR3 is given without its conserved first and last residue. Each record gives: J gene, V gene, CDR3 protein.

J gene: TRBJ1-5; V gene: TRBV23-1; CDR3 protein: ASTWTGNNQPQH
J gene: TRBJ2-7; V gene: TRBV23-1; CDR3 protein: ATHEAYEQY
J gene: TRBJ2-1; V gene: TRBV6-5; CDR3 protein: ASRQPGLAGGEQF
J gene: TRBJ1-2; V gene: TRBV20-1; CDR3 protein: SAPLGGGYT
J gene: TRBJ2-7; V gene: TRBV6-5; CDR3 protein: ASQRGLGYEQY
J gene: TRBJ1-1; V gene: TRBV7-9; CDR3 protein: ASSPQVGNTEAF
J gene: TRBJ1-2; V gene: TRBV4-1; CDR3 protein: ASSQDSTTGQYGYT
J gene: TRBJ1-2; V gene: TRBV5-8; CDR3 protein: ASSPDTGNAYGYT
J gene: TRBJ1-1; V gene: TRBV4-1; CDR3 protein: ASSQVGRGKRTEAF
J gene: TRBJ1-2; V gene: TRBV7-2; CDR3 protein: ASSLDRVSVTGGGYT
J gene: TRBJ2-7; V gene: TRBV28; CDR3 protein: ASSSPLGLDAPYEQY
J gene: TRBJ2-5; V gene: TRBV5-6; CDR3 protein: ASSVRQGTQETQY
J gene: TRBJ2-1; V gene: TRBV29-1; CDR3 protein: SGGEPGDEQF
J gene: TRBJ2-3; V gene: TRBV4-1; CDR3 protein: ASSQFGAGAGNTQY
J gene: TRBJ2-1; V gene: TRBV30; CDR3 protein: AWSTQTSGGNEQF
J gene: .; V gene: TRBV6-6; CDR3 protein: ASSYAQGAPYEQY
J gene: TRBJ2-7; V gene: TRBV7-2; CDR3 protein: ASSAQGGFYEQY
J gene: TRBJ2-1; V gene: TRBV11-3; CDR3 protein: ASSASSDSYNEQF
J gene: TRBJ2-2; V gene: TRBV19; CDR3 protein: ASSISSGGNTGELF
J gene: TRBJ1-5; V gene: TRBV11-2; CDR3 protein: ASSRRPGVSGWNQPQH
J gene: TRBJ1-1; V gene: TRBV4-1; CDR3 protein: ASSQAIRGRRMNTEAF
J gene: TRBJ1-1; V gene: TRBV18; CDR3 protein: ASSPSLNTEAF
J gene: TRBJ2-7; V gene: TRBV13; CDR3 protein: ASSPTGTGLSGN